This T cell receptor (beta chain) was retrieved from a study of shared clonotypes between healthy human individuals. Germline assignment: CDR1 SGDLS and CDR2 YYNGEE. The CDR3 is 15 amino acids. Trimming removed 0 bases from V and 0 bases from J; junction bases left unmatched: 2. Naive CD8 isolation took CD45RO-negative cells positively selected for CCR7 and excluded terminally differentiated effector memory CD45RA+ cells. Healthy adults negative for HIV, lacking recent acute infections or vaccinations, served as donors. Comment on this clone: Its antigen is undetermined. Other DNA sequences within the sample encode an identical CDR3.

Points from the study as a whole: Naive CD4 clonotypes were shared across a handful of donors at approximately 5.3%.

DNA at about 200 ng, 30,000 or so T cell genomes, went into sorted-subset replicate PCRs. Sequencing used immunoSEQ multiplex PCR; TCRdb keeps in-frame clones, though not all of them. The table records under 2,000,000 clones, less than 95% of them present only once. The sequenced sample consisted of naive CD8+ T cells sorted from blood. This chain connects TRBV9 to TRBJ2-7; the match to TRBD2 covers 8 bases. The sequence derives from a man between 18 and 35 years old in good health. CDR3 amino acids: CASSVGLASSYEQYF. For the CDR3, the DNA is TGTGCCAGCAGCGTAGGACTAGCGAGCTCCTACGAGCAGTACTTC.